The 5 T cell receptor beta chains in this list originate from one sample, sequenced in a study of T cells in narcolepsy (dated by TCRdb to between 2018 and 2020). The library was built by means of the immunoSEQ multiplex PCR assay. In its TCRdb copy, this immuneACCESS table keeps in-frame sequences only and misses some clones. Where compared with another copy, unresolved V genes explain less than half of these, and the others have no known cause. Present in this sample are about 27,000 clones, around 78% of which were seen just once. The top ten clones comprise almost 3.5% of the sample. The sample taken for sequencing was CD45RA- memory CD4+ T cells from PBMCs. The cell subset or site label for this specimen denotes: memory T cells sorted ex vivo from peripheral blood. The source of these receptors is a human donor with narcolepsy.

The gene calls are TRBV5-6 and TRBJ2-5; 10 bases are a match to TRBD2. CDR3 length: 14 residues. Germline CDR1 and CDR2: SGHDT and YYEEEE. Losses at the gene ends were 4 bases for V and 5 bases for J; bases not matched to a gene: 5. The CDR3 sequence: CASSTASGGETQYF. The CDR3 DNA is TGTGCCAGCAGCACCGCTAGCGGGGGCGAGACCCAGTACTTC.

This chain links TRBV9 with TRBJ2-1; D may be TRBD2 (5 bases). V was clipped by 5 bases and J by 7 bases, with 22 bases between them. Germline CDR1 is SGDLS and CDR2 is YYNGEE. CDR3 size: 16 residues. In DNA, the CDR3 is TGTGCCAGCAGTCATAGTACTATCGGCTCGGGAAATGAGCAGTTCTTC. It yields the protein CASSHSTIGSGNEQFF.

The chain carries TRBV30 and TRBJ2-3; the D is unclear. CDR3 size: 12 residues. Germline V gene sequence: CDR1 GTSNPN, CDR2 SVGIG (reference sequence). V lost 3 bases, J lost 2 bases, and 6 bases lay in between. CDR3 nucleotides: TGTGCCTGGAGGAGCGACACAGATACGCAGTATTTT. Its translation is CAWRSDTDTQYF.

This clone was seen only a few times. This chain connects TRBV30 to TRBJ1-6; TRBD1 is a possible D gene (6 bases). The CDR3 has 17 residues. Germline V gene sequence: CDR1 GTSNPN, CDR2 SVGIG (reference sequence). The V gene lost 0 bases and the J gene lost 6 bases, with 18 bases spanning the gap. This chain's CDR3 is CAWSVGPGASFNSPLHF. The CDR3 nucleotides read TGTGCCTGGAGTGTAGGCCCAGGGGCTTCGTTTAATTCACCCCTCCACTTT.

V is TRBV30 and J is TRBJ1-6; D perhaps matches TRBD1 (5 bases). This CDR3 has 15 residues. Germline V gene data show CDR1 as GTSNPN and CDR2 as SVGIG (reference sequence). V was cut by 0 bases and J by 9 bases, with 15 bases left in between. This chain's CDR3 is CAWSVPGGGRSPLHF. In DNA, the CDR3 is TGTGCCTGGAGTGTACCGGGGGGGGGTCGTTCACCCCTCCACTTT.